Below are 27 T cell receptor beta chains sequenced from a single sample in a study of Graves' ophthalmopathy and Graves' hyperthyroidism. RNA served as the template for amplifying TCR beta CDR3 regions. The first round was an RT-PCR with HTBI primers, and the second round was a multiplex PCR. TCRdb reprocessed the multiplex PCR reads with MiXCR, giving one entry per CDR3 protein. This table has 450,000 to 600,000 distinct CDR3 sequences, 35% to 40% appearing once. Sequences were obtained from peripheral blood or thyroid tissue (not recorded which). The receptors originated from an adult man with Graves' hyperthyroidism.

Ten or more counts support this clonotype. The V gene is TRBV19, the J gene TRBJ2-5, with 9 bases identical to TRBD1. The germline gives CDR1 LNHDA, CDR2 SQIVND (reference sequence). J lost 10 bases, V lost 10 bases, and 16 bases had no gene match. The CDR3 covers 14 residues. CDR3: CATMDGTGSLIQYF. CDR3 DNA: TGTGCCACGATGGACGGGACAGGGTCCTTGATCCAGTACTTC.

There are many counts of this clonotype. The chain links TRBV10-1 to TRBJ2-3, with D perhaps assigned TRBD1 or TRBD2 (5 bases each). V lost 4 bases, J lost 1 base, and 9 bases lay in between. CDR1 and CDR2 (germline): WNHNN, SYGVQD (reference sequence). The CDR3 length is 14 residues. This chain's CDR3 is CASSVGTGTDTQYF. Here the CDR3 DNA reads TGCGCCAGCAGTGTCGGGACGGGCACAGATACGCAGTATTTT.

There are many counts of this clonotype. This chain joins TRBV6-6 and TRBJ2-7, with unresolved D. Germline-derived CDR1 and CDR2 are MNHNY and SVGAGI (reference sequence). V lost 5 bases, J lost 2 bases, and 7 bases lay in between. This CDR3 comprises 12 residues. The CDR3 nucleotides are TGTGCCAGCAGTCAGATTACCTACGAGCAGTACTTC. It specifies CASSQITYEQYF.

A note on this clonotype: A much larger clonotype is one base distant, so this may be a read error. The chain uses TRBV12-3 or TRBV12-4 and TRBJ1-4, with a tentative D call TRBD1 (5 bases). Trimming took 2 bases from V and 7 from J, leaving 17 bases between them. The CDR3 covers 16 residues. This CDR3 reads CASSLTAGRFGEKLFF. The CDR3 DNA sequence: TGTGCCAGCAGTTTAACGGCAGGGAGGTTTGGTGAAAAACTGTTTTTT.

This clonotype has a count of ten or more. CDR3 in DNA: TGTGCCAGCAAGGGATCCGAGCAGTACTTC. Translated, it gives CASKGSEQYF. The chain has TRBV2 and TRBJ2-7; D call uncertain. The CDR3 extends over 10 amino acids. CDR1 and CDR2 (germline): SNHLY, FYNNEI. Trimming removed 7 bases at V and 6 bases at J, with 7 bases between.

Many counts were recorded for this clonotype. The chain employs TRBV13 and TRBJ1-1, with 7 bases that match TRBD1. V trimming: 5 bases; J trimming: 5 bases; junction bases outside the gene matches: 8. Germline CDR1 reads PRHDT; CDR2 reads FYEKMQ (reference sequence). The CDR3 runs 14 residues. This chain's CDR3 is CASSPQTGRTEAFF. The CDR3 region has the DNA TGTGCCAGCAGCCCCCAGACAGGGAGAACTGAAGCTTTCTTT.

This chain uses TRBV5-8 with TRBJ1-6; 7 bases match TRBD1. Germline CDR1 reads SGHTS; CDR2 reads YDEGEE. V lost 4 bases and J lost 4; bases outside the gene matches: 11. This CDR3 comprises 17 residues. The CDR3 DNA follows: TGTGCCAGCAGCAAACTGACGGGACAGAATTATAATTCACCCCTCCACTTT. Its translation: CASSKLTGQNYNSPLHF.

The V gene is TRBV2, the J gene TRBJ2-1, with D tentatively TRBD2 (6 bases). Germline V lookup: CDR1 SNHLY, CDR2 FYNNEI. V was shortened by 2 bases and J by 8 bases, with 13 bases between the two germline ends. CDR3 length: 14 amino acids. The CDR3, as DNA: TGTGCCAGCAGTGAATGGCAGGGACTGGATGAGCAGTTCTTC. The encoded protein is CASSEWQGLDEQFF.

This clonotype was detected only a few times. Since no conserved phenylalanine or tryptophan closes the CDR3, a read error is the likely cause. Because the CDR3's place on the DNA is in doubt, the DNA is left out and the CDR3 is given as listed by TCRdb. The V gene is TRBV7-6, the J gene TRBJ1-4; the table's D call, TRBD1, was not checked against the DNA. From germline, CDR1 is SGHVS and CDR2 FNYEAQ. The CDR3 has 8 residues if both end residues are counted. CDR3 loop: CASSKQGV.

Turning to this clonotype: This may arise from a read error, as a much more abundant clone is one base away. V usage is TRBV10-3 and J usage is TRBJ1-2; 12 nucleotides align to TRBD1. This CDR3 is 14 amino acids long. The germline CDR1 and CDR2 sequences are ENHRY and SYGVKD. Trimming removed 5 bases from V and 6 bases from J; junction bases left unmatched: 4. The CDR3 DNA reads as TGTGCCATCAGTTGGGGACAGGGGGCTGATGGCTACACCTTC. Protein: CAISWGQGADGYTF.

Only a few counts were recorded for this clonotype. The J gene is TRBJ2-5, the V gene TRBV7-3; 9 bases map to TRBD2. V was pared by 2 bases and J by 7 bases, with 11 bases of the junction left unmatched. The CDR3 sequence is 16 residues long. Germline CDR1 and CDR2: SGHTA and FQGTGA. CDR3 amino acids: CASSLALAGLWGTQYF. CDR3 DNA: TGTGCCAGCAGCTTAGCCCTAGCGGGATTGTGGGGGACCCAGTACTTC.

The chain is built from TRBV30 and TRBJ1-6, with D possibly matching TRBD1 (6 bases). The CDR3 extends over 13 amino acids. V dropped 2 bases and J dropped 9 bases, with 11 bases sitting between them. Germline V lookup: CDR1 GTSNPN, CDR2 SVGIG (reference sequence). The CDR3 bases are TGTGCCTGGAGTCGGCAGGGGTCTTCACCCCTCCACTTT. Translating gives CAWSRQGSSPLHF.

This chain uses TRBV6-5 with TRBJ1-4; unclear D gene. The germline CDR1 and CDR2 sequences are MNHEY and SVGAGI. V lost 7 bases, J lost 3 bases, and 12 bases lay in between. The CDR3 is 14 residues long. This chain's CDR3 is CASIQQWANEKLFF. CDR3 DNA: TGTGCCAGCATCCAACAGTGGGCTAATGAAAAACTGTTTTTT.

The rearrangement links TRBV6-1 to TRBJ1-1; 7 bases fit TRBD1. This CDR3 region has 15 residues. J lost 9 bases, V lost 1 base, and 11 bases had no gene match. Germline V gives CDR1 MNHNS, CDR2 SASEGT. In nucleotides, the CDR3 is TGTGCCAGCAGTGAAGTAGGGCAGGGGGGCCGTAAAGCTTTCTTT. It is translated as CASSEVGQGGRKAFF.

The chain carries TRBV5-4 and TRBJ1-2, with TRBD1 as a possible D gene (6 bases). Per germline, CDR1 SGHNT and CDR2 YYREEE (reference sequence). Trimming pared 4 bases from V and 3 bases from J, leaving 10 bases between. CDR3 length equals 13 residues. CDR3 sequence (DNA): TGTGCCAGCAGCCCGGGACACTACTATGGCTACACCTTC. Its protein is CASSPGHYYGYTF.

The rearrangement links TRBV24-1 to TRBJ1-1, with 8 bases identical to TRBD1. The length of the CDR3 is 14 residues. The V segment lost 3 bases and the J segment 3 bases; nucleotides outside the gene matches: 2. CDR1 is KGHDR and CDR2 is SFDVKD in the germline V gene. The CDR3 is CATSDPTGDTEAFF. The CDR3 DNA reads as TGTGCCACCAGTGATCCGACAGGGGACACTGAAGCTTTCTTT.

The chain carries TRBV15 and TRBJ2-7; D is perhaps TRBD1 (5 bases). CDR1 and CDR2 (germline): LNHNV, YYDKDF (reference sequence). The CDR3 sequence is 14 residues long. Trimming pared 3 bases from V and 5 bases from J, leaving 14 bases between. The CDR3 DNA is TGTGCCACCAGCAGCCAGTCCAGGGTCCACGAGCAGTACTTC. Translated: CATSSQSRVHEQYF.

As for this clonotype: This could be a read error, since a much larger clone is one nucleotide away. The J gene is TRBJ1-5, the V gene TRBV20-1; perhaps TRBD1 as D (5 bases). This CDR3 is 14 amino acids long. Per germline, CDR1 DFQATT and CDR2 SNEGSKA (reference sequence). The CDR3 sequence is CGARDRTGGSAQHF. CDR3 nucleotides: TGCGGTGCTAGAGATCGCACAGGAGGATCGGCCCAGCATTTT.

The chain recombines TRBV2 with TRBJ1-2; D unclear. With 5 bases removed from V and 8 bases from J, the gap between germline ends came to 9 bases. The CDR3 has 11 residues. Germline V gene sequence: CDR1 SNHLY, CDR2 FYNNEI. In DNA, the CDR3 is TGTGCCAGCAGTCGGATAGGCGGCTACACCTTC. Amino acids: CASSRIGGYTF.

Of note for this clonotype: A much larger clone differs from this one at a single base, so this may be a read error. No conserved phenylalanine or tryptophan ends this CDR3, so it is likely a read error. The chain uses TRBV20-1 and TRBJ2-2, with 7 bases fitting TRBD1. In germline, CDR1 is DFQATT, CDR2 SNEGSKA (reference sequence). CDR3 size: 14 residues. V lost 5 bases, J lost 4 bases, and 7 bases stayed unmatched. This CDR3 reads CSAPKGTATGELFL. The CDR3 DNA is TGCAGTGCTCCTAAAGGGACAGCCACCGGGGAGCTGTTTCTT.

The V gene is TRBV20-1, the J gene TRBJ2-7; 9 bases align to TRBD1. The germline V gene encodes CDR1 DFQATT and CDR2 SNEGSKA (reference sequence). CDR3 length: 12 amino acids. Losses at the gene ends were 3 bases for V and 5 bases for J; bases not matched to a gene: 2. DNA of the CDR3: TGCAGTGCTAGGGACAGGGGTAACGAGCAGTACTTC. Its protein is CSARDRGNEQYF.

As to this clonotype: The junction shows a germline mismatch at one end, possibly a read error. This rearrangement joins TRBV24-1 to TRBJ2-4; 9 bases are a match to TRBD1. Germline lookup yields CDR1 KGHDR and CDR2 SFDVKD. This CDR3 contains 16 residues. CDR3 amino acids: CATSEPPGQGRNIQYF. The CDR3 DNA follows: TGCGCCACCAGTGAGCCGCCGGGACAGGGACGGAACATTCAGTACTTC.

This clonotype has at least ten counts. The genes are TRBV29-1 and TRBJ2-7; possibly TRBD1 or TRBD2 for D (5 bases each). The germline CDR1 and CDR2 sequences are SQVTM and ANQGSEA. The CDR3 extends over 13 amino acids. V gave up 3 bases and J gave up 0 bases, with 9 bases separating them. CDR3 residues: CSVELGTSYEQYF. CDR3 in DNA: TGCAGCGTTGAGCTGGGGACCTCCTACGAGCAGTACTTC.

V usage is TRBV19 and J usage is TRBJ2-3, with unresolved D. Germline V CDR1 and CDR2: LNHDA, SQIVND (reference sequence). Trimming shortened V by 4 bases and J by 5 bases, and 7 bases separated the two germline ends. This CDR3 spans 12 amino acids. The CDR3 reads CASSTHGDTQYF. CDR3 sequence (DNA): TGTGCCAGTAGTACCCATGGAGATACGCAGTATTTT.

This clonotype was detected a few times. The chain carries TRBV7-6 and TRBJ2-3; D is unclear. Germline lookup yields CDR1 SGHVS and CDR2 FNYEAQ. CDR3 length equals 13 residues. Trimming took off 0 bases at V and 5 bases at J, with 6 bases between the two ends. The CDR3 loop is CASSLAWGDTQYF. The CDR3 nucleotides read TGTGCCAGCAGCTTAGCGTGGGGAGATACGCAGTATTTT.

This clonotype was detected ten times or more. V and J are TRBV12-3 or TRBV12-4 and TRBJ1-2; D perhaps matches TRBD1 (5 bases). The CDR3 sequence is 12 residues long. V shed 9 bases and J shed 7 bases, with 15 bases lying between them. The CDR3 sequence: CASLTVIGGYTF. In DNA form, the CDR3 reads TGTGCCAGTTTGACAGTAATCGGTGGCTACACCTTC.

This clonotype was recorded many times. J is TRBJ2-2 and V is TRBV7-9; TRBD2 matches at 8 bases. The length of the CDR3 is 18 residues. The germline gives CDR1 SEHNR, CDR2 FQNEAQ (reference sequence). Trimming removed 3 bases from V and 2 bases from J; junction bases left unmatched: 11. The CDR3 loop reads CASSLGYSGTSNTGELFF. The CDR3 region has the DNA TGTGCCAGCAGCTTGGGGTACTCCGGGACTAGTAACACCGGGGAGCTGTTTTTT.